This T cell receptor (beta chain) was profiled in a study of Ad26.COV2.S vaccination and SARS-CoV-2 variants. For this clone: Its antigen is undetermined.

CDR1 is SGHTS and CDR2 is YDEGEE in the germline V gene. This CDR3 has 16 residues. V was trimmed by 0 bases and J by 7 bases, leaving 17 bases between them. Findings and limits, study-wide: Recipients of either vaccine or placebo displayed similar breadth of non-spike TCRs. Possible underestimation of total T cell responses by the TCR breadth and depth analyses was noted.

The sample's treatment: about 20 received Ad26.COV2.S at low or high dose, single or two shots; about 5 received placebo; per-sample allocation not given. Day 63 after the first vaccine or placebo injection was the time point for sampling. A Boston adult aged 18-55 years was the donor. The protocol was immunoSEQ multiplex PCR, while the TCRdb copy is restricted to in-frame clones and leaves out a portion. The sample has about 350,000 clones, around 89% seen once. The V and J genes are TRBV5-8 and TRBJ2-1; D unresolved. This specimen consisted of peripheral blood, obtained in a trial of Ad26.COV2.S vaccine versus placebo. The TCR was taken from a person between 18 and 65 years old who received the Ad26.COV2.S COVID-19 vaccine or a placebo. This chain's CDR3 is CASSLAPWLPRNEQFF. The DNA for the CDR3 is TGTGCCAGCAGCTTGGCCCCATGGCTTCCTCGGAATGAGCAGTTCTTC.